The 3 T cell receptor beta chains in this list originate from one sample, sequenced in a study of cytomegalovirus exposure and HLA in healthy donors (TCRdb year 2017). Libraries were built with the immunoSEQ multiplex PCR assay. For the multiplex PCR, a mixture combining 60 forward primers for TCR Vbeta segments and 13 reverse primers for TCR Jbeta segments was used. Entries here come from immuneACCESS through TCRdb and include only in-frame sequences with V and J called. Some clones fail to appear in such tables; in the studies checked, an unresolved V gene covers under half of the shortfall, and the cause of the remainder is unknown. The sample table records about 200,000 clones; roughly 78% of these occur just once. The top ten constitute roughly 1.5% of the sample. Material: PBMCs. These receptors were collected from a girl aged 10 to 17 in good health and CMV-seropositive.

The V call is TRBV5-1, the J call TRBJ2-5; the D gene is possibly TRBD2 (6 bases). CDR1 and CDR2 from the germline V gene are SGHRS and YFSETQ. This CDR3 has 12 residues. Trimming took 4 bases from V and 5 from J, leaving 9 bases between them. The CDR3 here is CASSGGIETQYF. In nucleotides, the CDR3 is TGCGCCAGCAGCGGGGGGATCGAGACCCAGTACTTC.

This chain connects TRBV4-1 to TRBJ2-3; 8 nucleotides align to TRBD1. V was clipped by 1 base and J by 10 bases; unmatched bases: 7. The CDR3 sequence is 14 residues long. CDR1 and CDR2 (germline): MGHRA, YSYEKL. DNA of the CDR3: TGCGCCAGCAGCCAAGGGGGCGGACAGGGAGCGCAGTATTTT. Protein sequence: CASSQGGGQGAQYF.

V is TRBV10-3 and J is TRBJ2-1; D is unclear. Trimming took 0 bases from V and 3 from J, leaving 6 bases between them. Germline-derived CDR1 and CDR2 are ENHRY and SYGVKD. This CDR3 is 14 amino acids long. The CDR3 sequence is CAISESPSYNEQFF. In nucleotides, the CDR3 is TGTGCCATCAGTGAGTCGCCTAGCTACAATGAGCAGTTCTTC.